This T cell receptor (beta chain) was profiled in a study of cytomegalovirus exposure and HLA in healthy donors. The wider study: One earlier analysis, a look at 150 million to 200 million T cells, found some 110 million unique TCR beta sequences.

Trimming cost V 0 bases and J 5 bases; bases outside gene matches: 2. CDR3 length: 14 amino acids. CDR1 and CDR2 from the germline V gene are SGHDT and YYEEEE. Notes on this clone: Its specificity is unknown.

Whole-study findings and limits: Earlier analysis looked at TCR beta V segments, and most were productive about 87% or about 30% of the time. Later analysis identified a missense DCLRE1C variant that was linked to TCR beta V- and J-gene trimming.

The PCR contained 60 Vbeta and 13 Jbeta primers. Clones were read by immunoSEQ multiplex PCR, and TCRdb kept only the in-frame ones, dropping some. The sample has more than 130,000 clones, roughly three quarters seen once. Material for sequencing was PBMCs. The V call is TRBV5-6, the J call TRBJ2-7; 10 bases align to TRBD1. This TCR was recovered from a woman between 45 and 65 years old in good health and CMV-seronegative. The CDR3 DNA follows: TGTGCCAGCAGCTTGGTGACAGGGGGCCACGAGCAGTACTTC. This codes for CASSLVTGGHEQYF.